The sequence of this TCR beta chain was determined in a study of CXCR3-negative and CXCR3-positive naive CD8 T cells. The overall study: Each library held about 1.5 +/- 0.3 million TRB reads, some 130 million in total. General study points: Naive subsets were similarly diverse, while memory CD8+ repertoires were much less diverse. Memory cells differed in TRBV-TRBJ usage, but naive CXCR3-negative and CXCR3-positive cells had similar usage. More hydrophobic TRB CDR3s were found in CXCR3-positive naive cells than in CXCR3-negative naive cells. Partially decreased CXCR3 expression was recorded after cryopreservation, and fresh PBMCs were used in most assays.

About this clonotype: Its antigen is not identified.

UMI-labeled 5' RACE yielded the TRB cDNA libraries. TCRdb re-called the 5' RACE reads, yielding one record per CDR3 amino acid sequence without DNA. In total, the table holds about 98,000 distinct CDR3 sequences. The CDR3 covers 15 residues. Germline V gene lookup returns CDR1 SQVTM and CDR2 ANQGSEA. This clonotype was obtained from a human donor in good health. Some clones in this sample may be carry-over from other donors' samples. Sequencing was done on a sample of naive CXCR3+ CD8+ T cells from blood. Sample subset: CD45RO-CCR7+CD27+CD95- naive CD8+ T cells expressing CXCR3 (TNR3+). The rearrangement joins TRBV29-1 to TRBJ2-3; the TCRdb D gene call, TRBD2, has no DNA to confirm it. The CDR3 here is CSVLGLAGSTDTQYF.